These T cell receptor beta chains were read from a single sample in a study of CD8 T cells in Susac syndrome. TCRdb redid the calling of the immunoSEQ multiplex PCR reads with MiXCR, one entry per CDR3 protein. The sample records around 140,000 distinct CDR3 sequences, roughly 80% being singletons. Sequencing input: CD8+ T cells from PBMCs. The receptors come from a human donor with multiple sclerosis. Each CDR3 is given without its conserved first and last residue. Fields, in order: J gene, clone size, V gene, CDR3 protein. Clone size is not always given. Where it is, it says once, few, many or a class for expanded clones.

>TRBJ2-1|NA|TRBV11-2
ASSPHPGQGINEQF
>TRBJ2-3|NA|TRBV3-1
ASSQDIEDTQY
>TRBJ2-1|NA|TRBV19
ASSLGLSYNEQF
>TRBJ1-1|NA|TRBV5-6
ASGLMNTEAF
>TRBJ1-1|NA|TRBV3-1
ASSHPDRDGEAF
>TRBJ2-5|once|TRBV27
ASRRQYEETQY
>TRBJ1-1|NA|TRBV25-1
ASSEYHRAPDTEAF
>TRBJ2-6|NA|TRBV5-5
ASSLYRAGAGANVLT
>TRBJ1-2|NA|TRBV19
ASGREARVHYGYT
>TRBJ2-1|NA|TRBV6-5
ASSSGTGNVNEQF
>TRBJ2-1|NA|TRBV29-1
SAHPGAGATYNEQF
>TRBJ1-4|NA|TRBV6-1
ASSQVGSMGTNEKLF
>TRBJ2-5|NA|TRBV27
ASSSGQGRQETQY
>TRBJ2-1|NA|TRBV14
ASSQGSVYNEQF
>TRBJ1-1|few|TRBV5-4
ASSLDVGANTEAF
>TRBJ1-1|NA|TRBV7-9
ASSPRDRLTEVF
>TRBJ1-1|NA|TRBV4-1
ASSQVLAQNTEAF
>TRBJ2-1|NA|TRBV24-1
ATSVVLAGPNEQF
>TRBJ2-1|once|TRBV6-5
ASRRTSGSNEQF
>TRBJ1-2|NA|TRBV5-5
ASSLRFTRRGYT
>TRBJ2-3|NA|TRBV7-9
ASSPYAGAAITDTQY
>TRBJ1-1|NA|TRBV4-1
ASTQFPTGVPFMNTEAF
>TRBJ1-1|NA|TRBV9
ASSAIGGEAF
>TRBJ1-4|NA|TRBV7-8
ASSLARVSHEKLF
>TRBJ2-5|NA|TRBV6-5
ASSYFAWGARGETQY
>TRBJ2-7|few|TRBV13
ASSLRDFPYEQY
>TRBJ2-5|NA|TRBV7-9
ASSYDGETQY
>TRBJ2-6|NA|TRBV20-1
SARSDQGRGANVLT
>TRBJ2-7|NA|TRBV12-3/TRBV12-4
ASSLKVSHEQY
>TRBJ2-1|once|TRBV9
ASSVGWTTYNEQF
>TRBJ1-5|NA|TRBV2
ASTLTPRTSNQPQH
>TRBJ2-5|NA|TRBV5-5
ASSRGQRQETQY
>TRBJ1-2|NA|TRBV4-2
ASSQDRSGFYGYT
>TRBJ2-2|NA|TRBV7-9
ASIKLAGTSAGELF
>TRBJ2-7|NA|TRBV28
ASRYHGTGGYEQY
>TRBJ2-2|once|TRBV24-1
ATSDPSGRTANTGELF
>TRBJ1-1|NA|TRBV7-8
ASSLVITEAF
>TRBJ2-1|NA|TRBV11-2
ASSLAVGGWDNEQF